This is a list of T cell receptor beta chains from one sample in a study of T-cell reconstitution after alpha-beta-depleted transplantation in children. TCRdb ran MiXCR on the PCR reads and lists one entry per CDR3 protein. Here the sample spans hundreds of thousands of distinct CDR3 sequences, under 20% being singletons. Sample: PBMCs, mostly from graft donor cells, taken 360 days after TCRalphabeta/CD19-depleted stem cell transplant. The receptors were sampled from a boy under three years old who had a stem cell transplant for Wiskott-Aldrich syndrome, so the T cells may come from the graft donor. CDR3s include the opening cysteine and the closing phenylalanine or tryptophan. A D gene is named only where the DNA matches it firmly. Expanded clones are given a class, and other clones once, few, many or no size at all.

clone_size: many; v_call: TRBV12-3/TRBV12-4; j_call: TRBJ2-2; d_call: NA; cdr3_aa: CASSFWGLSTGELFF; cdr3_nt: TGTGCCAGCAGTTTTTGGGGGTTGAGCACCGGGGAGCTGTTTTTT
clone_size: few; v_call: TRBV4-3; j_call: TRBJ2-1; d_call: TRBD2; cdr3_aa: CASSQKAALVGGSSYNEQFF; cdr3_nt: TGCGCCAGCAGCCAAAAAGCGGCCCTGGTTGGCGGGAGCTCCTACAATGAGCAGTTCTTC
clone_size: few; v_call: TRBV12-3/TRBV12-4; j_call: TRBJ2-7; d_call: TRBD2; cdr3_aa: CASTGLSLRGQYF; cdr3_nt: TGTGCCAGCACGGGACTATCTCTACGAGGGCAGTACTTC
clone_size: few; v_call: TRBV6-5; j_call: TRBJ2-1; d_call: TRBD1; cdr3_aa: CASSYRGRGWHEQFF; cdr3_nt: TGTGCCAGCAGTTACAGGGGGCGCGGGTGGCATGAGCAGTTCTTC
clone_size: few; v_call: TRBV4-3; j_call: TRBJ2-3; d_call: TRBD1; cdr3_aa: CASSPRDRAFGSTDTQYF; cdr3_nt: TGCGCCAGCAGCCCCCGGGACAGGGCGTTCGGTAGCACAGATACGCAGTATTTT
clone_size: NA; v_call: TRBV9; j_call: TRBJ2-2; d_call: TRBD1; cdr3_aa: CASSATGGTGELFF; cdr3_nt: TGTGCCAGCAGCGCGACAGGGGGCACCGGGGAGCTGTTTTTT
clone_size: NA; v_call: TRBV15; j_call: TRBJ2-7; d_call: NA; cdr3_aa: CATSREGPSYEQYF; cdr3_nt: TGTGCCACCAGCAGGGAGGGCCCTTCCTACGAGCAGTACTTC
clone_size: many; v_call: TRBV14; j_call: TRBJ2-5; d_call: NA; cdr3_aa: CASSHGTSRAETQYF; cdr3_nt: TGTGCCAGCAGCCATGGGACTTCCAGAGCGGAGACCCAGTACTTC
clone_size: NA; v_call: TRBV10-3; j_call: TRBJ2-3; d_call: NA; cdr3_aa: CATENIRTDTQYF; cdr3_nt: TGTGCCACTGAGAATATCCGCACAGATACGCAGTATTTT
clone_size: NA; v_call: TRBV11-1; j_call: TRBJ2-7; d_call: TRBD2; cdr3_aa: CASSSAEVTSGRLYEQYF; cdr3_nt: TGTGCCAGCAGCTCCGCGGAGGTAACTAGCGGGCGACTATACGAGCAGTACTTC
clone_size: few; v_call: TRBV10-3; j_call: TRBJ1-6; d_call: NA; cdr3_aa: CAIRTDFNSPLHF; cdr3_nt: TGTGCCATCAGAACGGATTTTAATTCACCCCTCCACTTT
clone_size: NA; v_call: TRBV7-9; j_call: TRBJ1-4; d_call: NA; cdr3_aa: CASSRMNSATNEKLFF; cdr3_nt: TGTGCCAGCAGCCGGATGAACAGCGCAACTAATGAAAAACTGTTTTTT
clone_size: NA; v_call: TRBV29-1; j_call: TRBJ2-3; d_call: TRBD1; cdr3_aa: CSAGTGGADTQYF; cdr3_nt: TGCAGCGCCGGGACAGGGGGTGCAGATACGCAGTATTTT
clone_size: NA; v_call: TRBV12-3/TRBV12-4; j_call: TRBJ1-2; d_call: TRBD1; cdr3_aa: CASNLGTGDYGYTF; cdr3_nt: TGTGCCAGCAACCTCGGGACAGGAGACTATGGCTACACCTTC
clone_size: NA; v_call: TRBV30; j_call: TRBJ2-2; d_call: TRBD2; cdr3_aa: CAWSGLAGGFTGELFF; cdr3_nt: TGTGCCTGGAGTGGACTAGCGGGAGGATTCACCGGGGAGCTGTTTTTT
clone_size: few; v_call: TRBV7-9; j_call: TRBJ2-1; d_call: NA; cdr3_aa: CASSSSGADNEQFF; cdr3_nt: TGTGCCAGCAGCTCCTCAGGGGCCGACAATGAGCAGTTCTTC
clone_size: few; v_call: TRBV11-2; j_call: TRBJ2-7; d_call: NA; cdr3_aa: CASSLGLQGDYEQYF; cdr3_nt: TGTGCCAGCAGCTTAGGCCTCCAGGGAGACTACGAGCAGTACTTC
clone_size: NA; v_call: TRBV30; j_call: TRBJ2-3; d_call: NA; cdr3_aa: CAWEHGGTDTQYF; cdr3_nt: TGTGCCTGGGAACATGGTGGCACAGATACGCAGTATTTT
clone_size: few; v_call: TRBV6-5; j_call: TRBJ1-2; d_call: NA; cdr3_aa: CASSITDSYGYTF; cdr3_nt: TGTGCCAGCAGCATCACGGACAGCTATGGCTACACCTTC
clone_size: few; v_call: TRBV9; j_call: TRBJ2-1; d_call: NA; cdr3_aa: CASSVGSGGIYNEQFF; cdr3_nt: TGTGCCAGCAGCGTAGGTTCCGGGGGTATCTACAATGAGCAGTTCTTC
clone_size: NA; v_call: TRBV30; j_call: TRBJ2-7; d_call: NA; cdr3_aa: CAWAQGPYEQYF; cdr3_nt: TGTGCCTGGGCTCAGGGGCCCTACGAGCAGTACTTC
clone_size: NA; v_call: TRBV9; j_call: TRBJ1-5; d_call: NA; cdr3_aa: CASSVEGYSNQPQHF; cdr3_nt: TGTGCCAGCAGCGTAGAGGGTTATAGCAATCAGCCCCAGCATTTT
clone_size: NA; v_call: TRBV15; j_call: TRBJ2-1; d_call: TRBD1; cdr3_aa: CATSRARTGLSYNEQFF; cdr3_nt: TGTGCCACCAGCAGAGCTAGGACAGGGCTTTCCTACAATGAGCAGTTCTTC
clone_size: NA; v_call: TRBV6-1; j_call: TRBJ2-1; d_call: NA; cdr3_aa: CASSPRTVFYNEQFF; cdr3_nt: TGTGCCAGCAGCCCCCGGACAGTTTTCTACAATGAGCAGTTCTTC
clone_size: NA; v_call: TRBV20-1; j_call: TRBJ2-3; d_call: TRBD1; cdr3_aa: CSARRDRVTDTQYF; cdr3_nt: TGCAGTGCCAGACGGGACAGGGTAACAGATACGCAGTATTTT
clone_size: few; v_call: TRBV25-1; j_call: TRBJ1-4; d_call: TRBD1; cdr3_aa: CASSELRGLNEKLFF; cdr3_nt: TGTGCCAGCAGTGAATTAAGGGGGCTTAATGAAAAACTGTTTTTT
clone_size: NA; v_call: TRBV6-8; j_call: TRBJ2-2; d_call: NA; cdr3_aa: CASSQTWRALNTGELFF; cdr3_nt: TGTGCCAGCAGTCAAACGTGGAGAGCCCTGAACACCGGGGAGCTGTTTTTT
clone_size: few; v_call: TRBV19; j_call: TRBJ2-5; d_call: NA; cdr3_aa: CASPIPGLKPFQETQYF; cdr3_nt: TGTGCCAGCCCCATCCCCGGACTGAAGCCGTTCCAAGAGACCCAGTACTTC
clone_size: few; v_call: TRBV12-3/TRBV12-4; j_call: TRBJ2-7; d_call: NA; cdr3_aa: CASSLDIYEQYF; cdr3_nt: TGTGCCAGCAGCCTGGACATTTACGAGCAGTACTTC
clone_size: few; v_call: TRBV3-1; j_call: TRBJ2-5; d_call: NA; cdr3_aa: CASSQIQETQYF; cdr3_nt: TGTGCCAGCAGCCAAATTCAAGAGACCCAGTACTTC
clone_size: few; v_call: TRBV5-6; j_call: TRBJ2-3; d_call: NA; cdr3_aa: CASSLARKGATDTQYF; cdr3_nt: TGTGCCAGCAGCTTGGCCCGTAAGGGTGCTACAGATACGCAGTATTTT
clone_size: many; v_call: TRBV6-1; j_call: TRBJ2-2; d_call: TRBD2; cdr3_aa: CASRPSWTRGGELFF; cdr3_nt: TGTGCCAGCAGGCCTAGTTGGACTAGAGGCGGGGAGCTGTTTTTT
clone_size: NA; v_call: TRBV7-9; j_call: TRBJ2-7; d_call: NA; cdr3_aa: CASSLGRGPYEQYF; cdr3_nt: TGTGCCAGCAGTCTCGGACGGGGACCCTACGAGCAGTACTTC
clone_size: NA; v_call: TRBV7-2; j_call: TRBJ1-2; d_call: NA; cdr3_aa: CASSLAWVNYGYTF; cdr3_nt: TGTGCCAGCAGCTTAGCGTGGGTTAACTATGGCTACACCTTC
clone_size: NA; v_call: TRBV28; j_call: TRBJ1-1; d_call: TRBD1; cdr3_aa: CASRTGLNTEAFF; cdr3_nt: TGTGCCAGCCGGACAGGCCTGAACACTGAAGCTTTCTTT
clone_size: few; v_call: TRBV7-9; j_call: TRBJ1-2; d_call: NA; cdr3_aa: CASSADRRNNYGYTF; cdr3_nt: TGTGCCAGCAGCGCCGACCGTCGAAATAACTATGGCTACACCTTC
clone_size: NA; v_call: TRBV9; j_call: TRBJ2-1; d_call: TRBD1; cdr3_aa: CASSVGTGGDEQFF; cdr3_nt: TGTGCCAGCAGCGTAGGGACAGGGGGGGATGAGCAGTTCTTC
clone_size: few; v_call: TRBV10-3; j_call: TRBJ2-5; d_call: TRBD1; cdr3_aa: CAISGSGTGRQETQYF; cdr3_nt: TGTGCCATCAGCGGGTCCGGGACAGGGAGGCAAGAGACCCAGTACTTC
clone_size: NA; v_call: TRBV24-1; j_call: TRBJ2-7; d_call: NA; cdr3_aa: CATSDSRSSYEQYF; cdr3_nt: TGTGCCACCAGTGATTCCAGGAGCTCCTACGAGCAGTACTTC
clone_size: few; v_call: TRBV4-2; j_call: TRBJ2-7; d_call: TRBD1; cdr3_aa: CASSLGVTGKAYEQYF; cdr3_nt: TGTGCCAGCAGCCTAGGAGTGACAGGGAAGGCCTACGAGCAGTACTTC
clone_size: few; v_call: TRBV6-1; j_call: TRBJ1-6; d_call: TRBD1; cdr3_aa: CASSRTGTTNSPLHF; cdr3_nt: TGTGCCAGCAGTCGGACAGGAACTACTAATTCACCCCTCCACTTT
clone_size: NA; v_call: TRBV25-1; j_call: TRBJ2-7; d_call: NA; cdr3_aa: CASTGGGRDHEQYF; cdr3_nt: TGTGCCAGTACGGGCGGAGGCAGGGACCACGAGCAGTACTTC
clone_size: NA; v_call: TRBV4-3; j_call: TRBJ2-4; d_call: NA; cdr3_aa: CASSQDLFNIQYF; cdr3_nt: TGCGCCAGCAGCCAAGATCTATTCAACATTCAGTACTTC
clone_size: NA; v_call: TRBV11-2; j_call: TRBJ2-3; d_call: NA; cdr3_aa: CASSSPSSPTDTQYF; cdr3_nt: TGTGCCAGCAGCTCCCCTAGCAGCCCGACAGATACGCAGTATTTT
clone_size: NA; v_call: TRBV7-8; j_call: TRBJ2-5; d_call: NA; cdr3_aa: CASSPLEQETQYF; cdr3_nt: TGTGCCAGCAGCCCGCTGGAACAAGAGACCCAGTACTTC
clone_size: NA; v_call: TRBV20-1; j_call: TRBJ2-5; d_call: TRBD2; cdr3_aa: CSAHSGTRETQYF; cdr3_nt: TGCAGTGCTCACTCCGGGACTAGGGAGACCCAGTACTTC
clone_size: many; v_call: TRBV7-9; j_call: TRBJ2-3; d_call: TRBD2; cdr3_aa: CASSLPRGGNTDTQYF; cdr3_nt: TGTGCCAGCAGCTTACCTCGCGGGGGAAACACAGATACGCAGTATTTT
clone_size: few; v_call: TRBV18; j_call: TRBJ2-4; d_call: NA; cdr3_aa: CASSPIAAASKNIQYF; cdr3_nt: TGTGCCAGCTCACCGATAGCGGCAGCCTCCAAAAACATTCAGTACTTC
clone_size: NA; v_call: TRBV27; j_call: TRBJ1-5; d_call: TRBD1; cdr3_aa: CASSLQGTANQPQHF; cdr3_nt: TGTGCCAGCAGCCTCCAAGGGACAGCAAATCAGCCCCAGCATTTT
clone_size: NA; v_call: TRBV20-1; j_call: TRBJ1-2; d_call: NA; cdr3_aa: CSAKQGDYGYTF; cdr3_nt: TGCAGTGCCAAACAGGGAGACTATGGCTACACCTTC
clone_size: NA; v_call: TRBV19; j_call: TRBJ2-3; d_call: TRBD2; cdr3_aa: CASSSYYGTSGRGTDTQYF; cdr3_nt: TGTGCCAGTAGTAGCTACTATGGGACTAGCGGGAGGGGCACAGATACGCAGTATTTT
clone_size: few; v_call: TRBV5-4; j_call: TRBJ2-5; d_call: NA; cdr3_aa: CASSPQGETQYF; cdr3_nt: TGTGCCAGCAGCCCCCAAGGGGAGACCCAGTACTTC
clone_size: NA; v_call: TRBV19; j_call: TRBJ2-1; d_call: TRBD2; cdr3_aa: CASSITSASSYNEQFF; cdr3_nt: TGTGCCAGTAGTATTACTAGCGCCAGCTCCTACAATGAGCAGTTCTTC